Following are 3 T cell receptor beta chains from one sample sequenced in a study of post-analysis software for immune sequencing data. General observations from the study: Four or five TRBV segments were more frequent in patients than controls; TRBV5-6, TRBV5-1 and TRBV20-1 belonged to this group.

The antigens for these receptors are not known. Unique molecular identifiers were built into the TCR beta cDNA libraries. TCRdb independently ran MiXCR on the PCR reads; one entry per CDR3 protein. This sample has about 810,000 distinct CDR3 sequences, with 53% found just once. The sequenced sample consisted of blood. Every receptor here comes from a girl between 10 and 17 years old with multiple sclerosis.

A single count supports this clonotype. Written as DNA, the CDR3 is TGCGCCAGCAGCTTCGGCAGGGGGTTTGCTGGGGCCAACGTCCTGACTTTC. Amino acids: CASSFGRGFAGANVLTF. The rearrangement joins TRBV5-1 to TRBJ2-6; 7 bases map to TRBD1. With V trimmed by 2 bases and J by 2 bases, 7 bases remained unmatched. The CDR3 is made up of 17 amino acids. The V gene's germline CDR1 is SGHRS and CDR2 YFSETQ.

This clonotype was seen a handful of times. This chain links TRBV6-6 with TRBJ2-7; 8 bases are shared with TRBD2. This CDR3 region has 15 residues. In germline, CDR1 is MNHNY, CDR2 SVGAGI (reference sequence). V was clipped by 6 bases and J by 1 base; unmatched bases: 8. The CDR3 reads CASRGVAGISYEQYF. Written as DNA, the CDR3 is TGTGCCAGCAGGGGAGTAGCGGGGATATCCTACGAGCAGTACTTC.

This clonotype was recorded a few times. The gene calls are TRBV15 and TRBJ2-7; perhaps TRBD1 as D (7 bases). CDR3 length equals 15 residues. Germline loops: CDR1 LNHNV, CDR2 YYDKDF (reference sequence). Trimming took off 1 base at V and 3 bases at J, with 13 bases between the two ends. DNA of the CDR3: TGTGCCACCAGCAGAGGTCAGGGGGGAGGCTACGAGCAGTACTTC. Translating it yields CATSRGQGGGYEQYF.